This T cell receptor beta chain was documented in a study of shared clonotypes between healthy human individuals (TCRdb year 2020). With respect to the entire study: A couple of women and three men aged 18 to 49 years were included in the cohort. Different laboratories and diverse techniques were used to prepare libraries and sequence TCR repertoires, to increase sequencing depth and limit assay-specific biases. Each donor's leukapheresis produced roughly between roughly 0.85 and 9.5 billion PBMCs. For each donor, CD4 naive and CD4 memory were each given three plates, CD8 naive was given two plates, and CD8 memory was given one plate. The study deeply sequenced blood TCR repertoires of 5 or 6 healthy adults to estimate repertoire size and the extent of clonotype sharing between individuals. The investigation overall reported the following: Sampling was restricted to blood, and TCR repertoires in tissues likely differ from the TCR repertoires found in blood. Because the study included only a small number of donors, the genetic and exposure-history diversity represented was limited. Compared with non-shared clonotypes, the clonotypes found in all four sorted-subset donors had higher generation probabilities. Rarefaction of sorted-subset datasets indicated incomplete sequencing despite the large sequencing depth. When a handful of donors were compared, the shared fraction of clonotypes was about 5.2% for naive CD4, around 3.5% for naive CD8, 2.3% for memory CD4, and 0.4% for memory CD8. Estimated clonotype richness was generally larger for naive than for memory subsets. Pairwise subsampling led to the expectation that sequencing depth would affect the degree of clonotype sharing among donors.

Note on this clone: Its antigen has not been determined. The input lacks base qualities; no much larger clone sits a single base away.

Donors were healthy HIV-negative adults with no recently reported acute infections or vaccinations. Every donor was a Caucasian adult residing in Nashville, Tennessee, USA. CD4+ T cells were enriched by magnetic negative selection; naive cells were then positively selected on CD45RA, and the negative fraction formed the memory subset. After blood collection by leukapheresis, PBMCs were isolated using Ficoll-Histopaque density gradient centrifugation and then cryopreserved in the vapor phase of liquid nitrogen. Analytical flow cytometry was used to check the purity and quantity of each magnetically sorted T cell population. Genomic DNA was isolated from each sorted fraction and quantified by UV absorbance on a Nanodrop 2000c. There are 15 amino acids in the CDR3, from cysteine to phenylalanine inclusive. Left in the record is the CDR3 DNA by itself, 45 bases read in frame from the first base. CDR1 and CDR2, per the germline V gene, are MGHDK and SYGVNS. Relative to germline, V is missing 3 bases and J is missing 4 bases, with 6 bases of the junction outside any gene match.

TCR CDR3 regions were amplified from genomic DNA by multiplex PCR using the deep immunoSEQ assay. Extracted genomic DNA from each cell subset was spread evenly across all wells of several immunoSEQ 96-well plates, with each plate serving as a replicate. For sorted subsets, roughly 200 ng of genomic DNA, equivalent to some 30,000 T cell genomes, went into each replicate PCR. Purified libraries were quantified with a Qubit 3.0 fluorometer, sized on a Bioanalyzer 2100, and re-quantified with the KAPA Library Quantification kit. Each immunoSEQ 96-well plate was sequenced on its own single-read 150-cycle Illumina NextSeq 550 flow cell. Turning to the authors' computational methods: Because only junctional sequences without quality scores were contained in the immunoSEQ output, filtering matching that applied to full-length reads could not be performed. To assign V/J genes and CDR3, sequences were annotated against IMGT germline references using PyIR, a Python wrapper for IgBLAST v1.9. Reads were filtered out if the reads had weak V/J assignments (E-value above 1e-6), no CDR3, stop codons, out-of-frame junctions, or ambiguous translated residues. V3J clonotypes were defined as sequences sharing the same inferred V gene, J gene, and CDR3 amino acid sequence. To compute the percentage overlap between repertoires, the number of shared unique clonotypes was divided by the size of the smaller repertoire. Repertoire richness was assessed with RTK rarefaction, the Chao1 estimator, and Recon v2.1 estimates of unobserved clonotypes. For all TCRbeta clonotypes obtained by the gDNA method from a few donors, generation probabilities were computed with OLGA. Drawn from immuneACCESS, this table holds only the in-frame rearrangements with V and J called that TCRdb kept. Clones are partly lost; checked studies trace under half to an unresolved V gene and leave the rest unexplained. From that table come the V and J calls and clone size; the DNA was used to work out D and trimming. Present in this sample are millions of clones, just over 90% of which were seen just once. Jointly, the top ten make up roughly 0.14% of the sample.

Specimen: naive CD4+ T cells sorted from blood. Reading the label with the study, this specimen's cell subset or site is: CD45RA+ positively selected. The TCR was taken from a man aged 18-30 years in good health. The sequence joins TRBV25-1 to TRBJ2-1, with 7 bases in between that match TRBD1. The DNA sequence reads TGTGCCAGCAGTGAGCCGGACAGGCGTTACAATGAGCAGTTCTTC. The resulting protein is CASSEPDRRYNEQFF.